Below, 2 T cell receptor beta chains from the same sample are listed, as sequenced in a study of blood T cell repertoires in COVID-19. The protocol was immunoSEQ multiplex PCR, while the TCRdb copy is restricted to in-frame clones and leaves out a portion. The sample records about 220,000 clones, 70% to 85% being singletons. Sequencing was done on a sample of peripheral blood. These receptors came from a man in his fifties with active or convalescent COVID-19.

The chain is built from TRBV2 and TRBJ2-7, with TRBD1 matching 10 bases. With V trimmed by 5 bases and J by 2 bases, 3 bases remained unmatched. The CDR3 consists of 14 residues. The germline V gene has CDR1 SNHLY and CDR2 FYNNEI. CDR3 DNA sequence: TGTGCCAGCAGTCGGGACAGGGGACCCTACGAGCAGTACTTC. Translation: CASSRDRGPYEQYF.

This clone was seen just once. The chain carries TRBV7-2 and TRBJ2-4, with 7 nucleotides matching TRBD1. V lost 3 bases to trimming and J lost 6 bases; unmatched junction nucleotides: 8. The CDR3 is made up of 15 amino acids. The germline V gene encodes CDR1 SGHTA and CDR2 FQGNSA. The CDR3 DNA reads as TGTGCCAGCAGCTTGCACCGGACAGGTCTAAACATTCAGTACTTC. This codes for CASSLHRTGLNIQYF.